The present T cell receptor beta chain was sequenced within a study of cytomegalovirus exposure and HLA in healthy donors. Study overall: Of around 410 genotyped donors, around 86% grouped in the Caucasian-associated ancestry cluster.

Looked up from germline, CDR1 is SGHRS and CDR2 is YFSETQ. The CDR3 extends over 12 amino acids. V lost 5 bases to trimming and J lost 0 bases, with 5 bases between them. The PCR ran on 60 Vbeta and 13 Jbeta primers. The protocol was immunoSEQ multiplex PCR, while the TCRdb copy is restricted to in-frame clones and leaves out a portion. The sample consists of 80,000 to 100,000 clones, roughly 70% of them appearing once. Points on this clone: Its matching antigen is unknown.

General study results and limits: Among donors in an Asian-associated ancestry cluster, a later analysis reportedly found fewer N-insertions than the roughly 700-donor mean.

This rearrangement joins TRBV5-1 to TRBJ1-2, with D unresolved. Sequenced input: PBMCs. The source of this sequence is a man aged 45-65 years in good health and CMV-seronegative. The CDR3 spells CASSRTNYGYTF. The CDR3 DNA follows: TGCGCCAGCAGTAGAACTAACTATGGCTACACCTTC. The variable domain in full, with the rest retrieved from reference TRBV5-1 and TRBJ1-2, is KAGVTQTPRYLIKTRGQQVTLSCSPISGHRSVSWYQQTPGQGLQFLFEYFSETQRNKGNFPGRFSGRQFSNSRSEMNVSTLELGDSALYLCASSRTNYGYTFGSGTRLTVV.